This TCR beta chain stems from a study of cytomegalovirus exposure and HLA in healthy donors. Overall study findings and caveats: Overall, under 200 TCR beta chains were annotated as cytomegalovirus-associated. Clusters of TCRs from the first cohort tended to co-occur in the 95 to 150 validation repertoires (as a later analysis found). Cytomegalovirus status, reportedly, was diagnosed with high specificity and sensitivity by the classifier.

As to this clone: Its target is unknown.

The protocol was immunoSEQ multiplex PCR, while the TCRdb copy is restricted to in-frame clones and leaves out a portion. Altogether about 170,000 clones are present, just under 90% being singletons, with the ten largest covering 1.4%. V was cut by 6 bases and J by 4 bases, with 16 bases left in between. The CDR3 consists of 14 residues. CDR1 SGHRS and CDR2 YFSETQ come from the germline V gene. The sequence derives from a woman aged 25-40 years in good health and CMV-seronegative. V is TRBV5-1 and J is TRBJ1-1, with D perhaps TRBD1 (5 bases). Input material: PBMCs. CDR3 loop: CASMISLGGTEAFF. The CDR3 DNA reads as TGCGCCAGCATGATAAGCCTCGGGGGCACTGAAGCTTTCTTT.